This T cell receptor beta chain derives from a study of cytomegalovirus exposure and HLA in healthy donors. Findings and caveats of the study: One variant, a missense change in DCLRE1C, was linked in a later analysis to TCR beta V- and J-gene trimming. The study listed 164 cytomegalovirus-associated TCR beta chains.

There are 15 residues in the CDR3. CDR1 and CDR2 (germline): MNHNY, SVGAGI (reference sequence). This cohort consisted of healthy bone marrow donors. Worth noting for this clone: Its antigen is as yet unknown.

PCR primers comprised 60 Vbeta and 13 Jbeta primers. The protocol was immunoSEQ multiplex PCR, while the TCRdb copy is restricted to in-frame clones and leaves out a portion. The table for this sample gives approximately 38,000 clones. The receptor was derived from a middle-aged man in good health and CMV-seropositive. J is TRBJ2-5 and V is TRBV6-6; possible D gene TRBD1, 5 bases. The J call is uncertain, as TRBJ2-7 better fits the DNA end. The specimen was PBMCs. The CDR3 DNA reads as TGTGCCAGCAGTTACTTCGGTCAGGGTGATAACGAGCAGTACTTC. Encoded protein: CASSYFGQGDNEQYF.